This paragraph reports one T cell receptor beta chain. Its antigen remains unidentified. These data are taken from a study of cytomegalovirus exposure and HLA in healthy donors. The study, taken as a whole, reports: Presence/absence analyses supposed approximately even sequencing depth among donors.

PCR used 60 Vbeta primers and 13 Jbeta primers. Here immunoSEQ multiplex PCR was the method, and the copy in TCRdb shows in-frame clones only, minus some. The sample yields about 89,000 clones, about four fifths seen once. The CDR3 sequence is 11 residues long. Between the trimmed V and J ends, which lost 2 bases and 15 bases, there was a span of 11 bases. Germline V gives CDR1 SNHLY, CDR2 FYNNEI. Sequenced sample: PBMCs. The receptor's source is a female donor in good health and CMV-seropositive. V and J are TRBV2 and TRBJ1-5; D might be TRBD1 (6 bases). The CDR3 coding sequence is TGTGCCAGCAGTGAACAGGCGGACAGGCATTTT. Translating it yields CASSEQADRHF.